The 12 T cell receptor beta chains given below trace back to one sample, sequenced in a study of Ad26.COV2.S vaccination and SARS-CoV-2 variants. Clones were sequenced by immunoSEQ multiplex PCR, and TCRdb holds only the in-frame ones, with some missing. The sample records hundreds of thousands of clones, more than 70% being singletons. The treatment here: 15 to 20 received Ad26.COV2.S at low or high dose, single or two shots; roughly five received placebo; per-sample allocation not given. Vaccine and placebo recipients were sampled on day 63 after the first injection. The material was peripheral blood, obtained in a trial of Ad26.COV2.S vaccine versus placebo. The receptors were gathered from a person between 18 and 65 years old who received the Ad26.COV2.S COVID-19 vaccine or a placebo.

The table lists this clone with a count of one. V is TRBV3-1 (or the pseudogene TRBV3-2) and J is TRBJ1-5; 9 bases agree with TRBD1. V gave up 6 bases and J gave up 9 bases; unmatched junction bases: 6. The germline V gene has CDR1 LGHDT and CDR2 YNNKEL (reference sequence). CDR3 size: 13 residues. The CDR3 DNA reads TGTGCCAGCAGTCCACAGGGGGCACGGCCCCAGCATTTT. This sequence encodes CASSPQGARPQHF.

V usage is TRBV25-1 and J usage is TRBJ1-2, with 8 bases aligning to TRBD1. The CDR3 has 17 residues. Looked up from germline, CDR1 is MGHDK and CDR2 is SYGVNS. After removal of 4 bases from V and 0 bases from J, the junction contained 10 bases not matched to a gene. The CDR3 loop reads CASSASGGQATNYGYTF. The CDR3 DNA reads TGTGCCAGCAGTGCCTCCGGGGGACAGGCAACTAACTATGGCTACACCTTC.

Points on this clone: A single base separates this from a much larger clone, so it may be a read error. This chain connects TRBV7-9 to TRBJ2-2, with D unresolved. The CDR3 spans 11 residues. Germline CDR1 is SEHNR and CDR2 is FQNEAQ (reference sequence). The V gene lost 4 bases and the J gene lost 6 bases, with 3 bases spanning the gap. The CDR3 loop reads CASSWSGELFF. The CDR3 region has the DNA TGTGCCAGCAGCTGGTCCGGGGAGCTGTTTTTT.

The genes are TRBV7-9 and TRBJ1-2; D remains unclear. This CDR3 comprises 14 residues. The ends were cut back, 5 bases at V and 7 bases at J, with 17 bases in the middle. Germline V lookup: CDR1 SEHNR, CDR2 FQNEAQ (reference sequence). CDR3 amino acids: CASSGEGRRSGYTF. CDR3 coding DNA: TGTGCCAGCAGCGGAGAGGGAAGAAGGAGTGGCTACACCTTC.

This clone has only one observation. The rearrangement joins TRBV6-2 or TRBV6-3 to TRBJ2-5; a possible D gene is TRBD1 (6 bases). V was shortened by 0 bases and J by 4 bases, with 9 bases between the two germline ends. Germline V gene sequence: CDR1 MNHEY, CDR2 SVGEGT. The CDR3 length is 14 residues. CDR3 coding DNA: TGTGCCAGCAGTTACTCGGGACACTCAGAGACCCAGTACTTC. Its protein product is CASSYSGHSETQYF.

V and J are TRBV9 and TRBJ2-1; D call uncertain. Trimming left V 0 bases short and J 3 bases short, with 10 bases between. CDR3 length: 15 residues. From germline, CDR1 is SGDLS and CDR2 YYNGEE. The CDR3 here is CASSVVPSFYNEQFF. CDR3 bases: TGTGCCAGCAGCGTAGTTCCGTCCTTCTACAATGAGCAGTTCTTC.

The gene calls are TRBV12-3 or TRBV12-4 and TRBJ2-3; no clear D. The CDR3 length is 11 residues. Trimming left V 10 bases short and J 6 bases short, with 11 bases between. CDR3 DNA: TGTGCCACCACAGTCCAGGATACGCAGTATTTT. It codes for CATTVQDTQYF.

CDR3 sequence reads: CASSPETGWEKLFF. Written as DNA, the CDR3 is TGTGCCAGCTCACCTGAAACAGGGTGGGAAAAACTGTTTTTT. V is TRBV18 and J is TRBJ1-4, with a weak D call TRBD1 (6 bases). Germline assignment: CDR1 KGHSH and CDR2 LQKENI. The CDR3 is 14 residues long. Trimming cost V 3 bases and J 8 bases, with 13 bases left between them.

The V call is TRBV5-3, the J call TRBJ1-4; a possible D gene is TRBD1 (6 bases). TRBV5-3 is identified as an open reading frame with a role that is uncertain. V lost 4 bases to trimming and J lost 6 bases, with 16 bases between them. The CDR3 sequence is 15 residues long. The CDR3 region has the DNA TGTGCCAGAAGCCTCAGGGGCATGGACGATGAAAAACTGTTTTTT. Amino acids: CARSLRGMDDEKLFF.

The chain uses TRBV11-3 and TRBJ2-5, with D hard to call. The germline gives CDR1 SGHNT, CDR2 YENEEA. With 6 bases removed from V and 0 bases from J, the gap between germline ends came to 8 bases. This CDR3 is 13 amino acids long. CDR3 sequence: CASSHRHQETQYF. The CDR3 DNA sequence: TGTGCCAGCAGTCATCGACACCAAGAGACCCAGTACTTC.

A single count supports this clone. The CDR3 sequence: CATSTLREGVAEAFF. The CDR3 DNA follows: TGTGCCACCAGCACTCTACGAGAAGGAGTCGCGGAAGCTTTCTTT. The chain is built from TRBV15 and TRBJ1-1; D unresolved. The CDR3 contains 15 residues. V was clipped by 4 bases and J by 8 bases, with 20 bases between them. Germline V gene lookup returns CDR1 LNHNV and CDR2 YYDKDF (reference sequence).

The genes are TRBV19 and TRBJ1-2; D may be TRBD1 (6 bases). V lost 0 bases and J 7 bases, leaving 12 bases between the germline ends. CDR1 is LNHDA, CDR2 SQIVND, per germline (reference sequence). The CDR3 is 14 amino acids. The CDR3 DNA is TGTGCCAGTAGTATAGACGGACAGCTCGGTGGCTACACCTTC. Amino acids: CASSIDGQLGGYTF.